The source of this TCR beta chain is a study of blood T cell repertoires in COVID-19. Background on the study: The analysed material was cDNA or gDNA that came from T cells, B-cell-depleted T cells, or PBMCs.

The CDR3 runs 13 residues. V was cut by 2 bases and J by 4 bases, with 8 bases left in between. CDR1 is SGHTA, CDR2 FQGNSA, per germline. The protocol was immunoSEQ multiplex PCR, while the TCRdb copy is restricted to in-frame clones and leaves out a portion. The sample lists approximately 450,000 clones; roughly 89% were seen once. V usage is TRBV7-2 and J usage is TRBJ1-2; D not certain. This TCR was recovered from a woman aged 25 to 39 with acute or convalescent COVID-19. Sequences were obtained from peripheral blood. The CDR3 region has the DNA TGTGCCAGCAGCTTACTACCTGTCTATGGCTACACCTTC. Amino acids: CASSLLPVYGYTF. Combining the CDR3 with reference TRBV7-2 and TRBJ1-2 gives the whole variable domain GAGVSQSPSNKVTEKGKDVELRCDPISGHTALYWYRQSLGQGLEFLIYFQGNSAPDKSGLPSDRFSAERTGGSVSTLTIQRTQQEDSAVYLCASSLLPVYGYTFGSGTRLTVV.